This T cell receptor (beta chain) was profiled in a study of HIV-infected patients and healthy controls. TCRdb recomputed calls from the 5' RACE reads with MiXCR, one row per CDR3 protein. This table has under 70,000 distinct CDR3 sequences, about 19% appearing once. Germline CDR1 and CDR2: SGHAT and FQNNGV. The CDR3 length is 18 residues. Trimming shortened V by 5 bases and J by 2 bases, and 25 bases separated the two germline ends. This clonotype was found many times. The sequencing sample was made of CD4+ T cells from blood. This receptor was obtained from a human donor in good health. The V call is TRBV11-2, the J call TRBJ2-7, with D perhaps TRBD2 (5 bases). DNA of the CDR3: TGTGCCAGCAGCCCAATAAGAAGAAGCGGAGGCACTCCCTACGAGCAGTACTTC. This sequence encodes CASSPIRRSGGTPYEQYF.